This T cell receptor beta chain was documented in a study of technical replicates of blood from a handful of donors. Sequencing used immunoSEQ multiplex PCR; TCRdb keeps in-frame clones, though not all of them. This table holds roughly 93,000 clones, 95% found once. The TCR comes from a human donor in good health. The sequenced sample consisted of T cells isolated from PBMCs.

The CDR3 coding sequence is TGCGCCAGCAGCTTGGCCGGAAGGGGTCCGAACACCGGGGAGCTGTTTTTT. Translating it yields CASSLAGRGPNTGELFF. The chain has TRBV5-1 and TRBJ2-2; the D gene is possibly TRBD1 (5 bases). The germline V gene encodes CDR1 SGHRS and CDR2 YFSETQ. V was cut by 0 bases and J by 0 bases, with 12 bases left in between. This CDR3 contains 17 residues.